Listed here are 17 T cell receptor beta chains from one sample, sequenced in a study of T-cell reconstitution after alpha-beta-depleted transplantation in children. Construction of the TCRbeta library involved unique molecular identifiers. TCRdb called the PCR reads again in MiXCR, with one record for every CDR3 protein. The data hold 200,000 to 300,000 distinct CDR3 sequences, with about 12% observed a single time. This specimen was PBMCs from the stem cell graft donor, taken from the stem cell graft. All receptors come from a human donor who donated a stem cell graft to a child with acute lymphoblastic leukemia.

This clonotype appeared many times. This chain links TRBV12-3 or TRBV12-4 with TRBJ2-2; TRBD1 aligns across 7 bases. Unmatched junction bases numbered 11, after V lost 6 bases and J lost 7 bases. This CDR3 has 15 residues. CDR3 nucleotides: TGTGCCAGCAGGTATCCCGGGACAGCCGACGGGGAGCTGTTTTTT. It specifies CASRYPGTADGELFF.

In its sample, this clonotype was seen many times. The chain recombines TRBV20-1 with TRBJ1-5, with 7 bases aligning to TRBD1. This CDR3 has 14 residues. Losses at the gene ends were 5 bases for V and 2 bases for J; bases not matched to a gene: 6. The germline gives CDR1 DFQATT, CDR2 SNEGSKA (reference sequence). The CDR3 region is CSAADRSRNQPQHF. CDR3 coding DNA: TGCAGTGCTGCGGACAGGAGCCGCAATCAGCCCCAGCATTTT.

This clonotype was counted ten times or more. The rearrangement joins TRBV25-1 to TRBJ1-1; D gene unclear. This CDR3 is 14 amino acids long. V gave up 0 bases and J gave up 6 bases, with 11 bases separating them. CDR1 is MGHDK, CDR2 SYGVNS, per germline. The CDR3 nucleotides read TGTGCCAGCAGTGAATATGCCCAGTTCGCTGAAGCTTTCTTT. Translated, it gives CASSEYAQFAEAFF.

This clonotype was counted at least ten times. This sequence joins TRBV5-6 and TRBJ2-6; the D gene is possibly TRBD2 (6 bases). V lost 0 bases, J lost 9 bases, and 13 bases lay in between. There are 15 residues in the CDR3. The germline V gene encodes CDR1 SGHDT and CDR2 YYEEEE. DNA of the CDR3: TGTGCCAGCAGCTTGGCGAGTGGGACTGGCAACGTCCTGACTTTC. It is translated as CASSLASGTGNVLTF.

This clonotype was seen a few times. The rearrangement joins TRBV7-6 to TRBJ2-5, with D uncertain. Trimming cost V 10 bases and J 2 bases, with 11 bases left between them. The germline CDR1 and CDR2 sequences are SGHVS and FNYEAQ. CDR3 length equals 12 residues. DNA of the CDR3: TGTGCCACGTCCTTGGGGCAAGAGACCCAGTACTTC. Its translation: CATSLGQETQYF. The full variable domain, rest sourced from reference TRBV7-6 and TRBJ2-5, is GAGVSQSPRYKVTKRGQDVALRCDPISGHVSLYWYRQALGQGPEFLTYFNYEAQQDKSGLPNDRFSAERPEGSISTLTIQRTEQRDSAMYRCATSLGQETQYFGPGTRLLVL.

This clonotype was picked up many times. The V call is TRBV7-9, the J call TRBJ1-2, with TRBD1 identical over 7 bases. Trimming took 3 bases from V and 5 from J; bases not matched to a gene: 3. Germline CDR1 reads SEHNR; CDR2 reads FQNEAQ (reference sequence). The CDR3 sequence is 13 residues long. CDR3 sequence: CASSFTGVYGYTF. The CDR3 nucleotides read TGTGCCAGCAGCTTCACAGGGGTATATGGCTACACCTTC.

At least ten counts were recorded for this clonotype. The chain uses TRBV5-1 and TRBJ2-1; 10 bases map to TRBD1. Germline V gene lookup returns CDR1 SGHRS and CDR2 YFSETQ. The CDR3 is 14 residues long. The V segment lost 4 bases and the J segment 8 bases; nucleotides outside the gene matches: 6. CDR3 sequence reads: CASSRTGGTHEQFF. CDR3 nucleotide sequence: TGCGCCAGCAGCCGGACAGGGGGAACCCATGAGCAGTTCTTC.

At least ten counts were recorded for this clonotype. The chain employs TRBV5-6 and TRBJ1-2, with D uncertain. V was trimmed by 5 bases and J by 2 bases, leaving 13 bases between them. The germline CDR1 and CDR2 sequences are SGHDT and YYEEEE. The CDR3 totals 14 residues. The CDR3 loop is CASRFPAGNYGYTF. CDR3 coding DNA: TGTGCCAGCAGATTCCCTGCGGGGAACTATGGCTACACCTTC.

This clonotype came up many times. This chain joins TRBV15 and TRBJ2-3; a weak D match, TRBD1 (6 bases). The V and J ends lost 0 bases and 0 bases respectively, with 10 bases between them. This CDR3 region has 16 residues. Germline V gene sequence: CDR1 LNHNV, CDR2 YYDKDF (reference sequence). The CDR3 here is CATSRDKGTSTDTQYF. For the CDR3, the DNA is TGTGCCACCAGCAGAGATAAGGGGACAAGCACAGATACGCAGTATTTT.

At least ten counts were recorded for this clonotype. V gene TRBV29-1 combines with J gene TRBJ2-7; either TRBD1 or TRBD2 may supply D (6 bases each). The CDR3 is 13 residues long. V lost 8 bases and J lost 6, with 20 bases in between. Germline V gene sequence: CDR1 SQVTM, CDR2 ANQGSEA. CDR3: CSCWSGGGGEQYF. CDR3 DNA: TGCAGCTGTTGGAGTGGAGGAGGGGGCGAGCAGTACTTC.

This clonotype was detected ten times or more. The CDR3 DNA sequence: TGCGCCAGCAGTGATTCCAGGAACACTGAAGCTTTCTTT. This sequence encodes CASSDSRNTEAFF. This chain connects TRBV10-1 to TRBJ1-1; D gene ambiguous. Deletions cut 3 bases from V and 1 base from J, with 6 bases between. This CDR3 is 13 amino acids long. Germline V lookup: CDR1 WNHNN, CDR2 SYGVQD (reference sequence).

The chain has TRBV5-1 and TRBJ2-5, with 11 bases identical to TRBD1. J was trimmed by 3 bases and V by 2 bases; bases with no gene match: 9. Germline V CDR1 and CDR2: SGHRS, YFSETQ. The CDR3 runs to 17 residues. CDR3 sequence reads: CASSLSFRDRGEETQYF. CDR3 in DNA: TGCGCCAGCAGCTTATCATTTCGGGACAGGGGGGAAGAGACCCAGTACTTC.

The sample holds many counts of this clonotype. This chain joins TRBV20-1 and TRBJ2-1, with 9 bases lining up with TRBD2. After removal of 0 bases from V and 4 bases from J, the junction contained 4 bases not matched to a gene. The CDR3 is 15 amino acids. Germline V gene data show CDR1 as DFQATT and CDR2 as SNEGSKA (reference sequence). The CDR3 bases are TGCAGTGCTAGAGATCGTAGCGGGAGTTACAATGAGCAGTTCTTC. This translates into CSARDRSGSYNEQFF.

This clonotype was counted many times. This chain connects TRBV7-9 to TRBJ1-4; the D gene is possibly TRBD1 (5 bases). Germline CDR1 SEHNR, CDR2 FQNEAQ (reference sequence). There are 15 residues in the CDR3. The V end lost 4 bases, the J end lost 3 bases, and 12 bases lay between the germline ends. This CDR3 is CASSSRGDPNEKLFF. The CDR3 DNA reads as TGTGCCAGCAGCTCCCGGGGGGACCCTAATGAAAAACTGTTTTTT.

This clonotype was counted ten times or more. J is TRBJ2-7 and V is TRBV18; 8 nucleotides line up with TRBD1. J lost 4 bases, V lost 4 bases, and 0 bases had no gene match. Germline V gives CDR1 KGHSH, CDR2 LQKENI. The CDR3 runs 12 residues. Here the CDR3 DNA reads TGTGCCAGCTCACGACAGGGGTACGAGCAGTACTTC. The encoded protein is CASSRQGYEQYF.

This clonotype was seen at least ten times. J is TRBJ2-5 and V is TRBV20-1, with D unclear. The CDR3 spans 11 residues. The V end lost 2 bases, the J end lost 5 bases, and 6 bases lay between the germline ends. Germline CDR1 and CDR2: DFQATT and SNEGSKA (reference sequence). The CDR3 sequence: CSARPRETQYF. The CDR3 DNA follows: TGCAGTGCTAGACCCCGTGAGACCCAGTACTTC.

This clonotype was observed many times. In DNA form, the CDR3 reads TGCAGTGCTAGCCGGGACAGGGGTATTTTCTTT. Amino acids: CSASRDRGIFF. This chain joins TRBV20-1 and TRBJ1-1; 10 positions agree with TRBD1. J lost 13 bases, V lost 3 bases, and 5 bases had no gene match. CDR3 size: 11 residues. The germline gives CDR1 DFQATT, CDR2 SNEGSKA (reference sequence).